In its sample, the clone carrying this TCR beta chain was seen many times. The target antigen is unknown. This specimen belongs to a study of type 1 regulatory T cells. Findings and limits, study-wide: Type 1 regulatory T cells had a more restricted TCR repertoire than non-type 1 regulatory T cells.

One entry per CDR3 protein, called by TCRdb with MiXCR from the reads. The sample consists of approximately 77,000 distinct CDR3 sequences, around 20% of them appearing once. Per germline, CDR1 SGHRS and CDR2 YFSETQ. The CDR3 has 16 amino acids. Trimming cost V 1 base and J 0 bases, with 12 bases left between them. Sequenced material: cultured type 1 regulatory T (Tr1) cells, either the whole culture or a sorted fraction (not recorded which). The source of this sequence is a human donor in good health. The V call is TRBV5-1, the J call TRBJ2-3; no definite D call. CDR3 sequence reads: CASSLLGGASTDTQYF. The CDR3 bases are TGCGCCAGCAGCTTGTTAGGCGGAGCTAGCACAGATACGCAGTATTTT.